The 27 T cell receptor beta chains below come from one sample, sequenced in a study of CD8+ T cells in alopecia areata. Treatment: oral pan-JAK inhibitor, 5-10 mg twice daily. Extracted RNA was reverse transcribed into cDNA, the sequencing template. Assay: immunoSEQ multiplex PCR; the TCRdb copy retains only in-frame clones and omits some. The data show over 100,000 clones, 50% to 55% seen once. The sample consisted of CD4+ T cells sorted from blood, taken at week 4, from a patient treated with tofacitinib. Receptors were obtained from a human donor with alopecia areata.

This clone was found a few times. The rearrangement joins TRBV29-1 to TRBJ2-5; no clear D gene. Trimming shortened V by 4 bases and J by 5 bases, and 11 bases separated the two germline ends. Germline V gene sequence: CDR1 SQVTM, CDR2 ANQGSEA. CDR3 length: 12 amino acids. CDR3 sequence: CSVVRSGETQYF. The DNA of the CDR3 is TGCAGCGTTGTTCGGAGTGGGGAGACCCAGTACTTC. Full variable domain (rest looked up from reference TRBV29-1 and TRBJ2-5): SAVISQKPSRDICQRGTSLTIQCQVDSQVTMMFWYRQQPGQSLTLIATANQGSEATYESGFVIDKFPISRPNLTFSTLTVSNMSPEDSSIYLCSVVRSGETQYFGPGTRLLVL.

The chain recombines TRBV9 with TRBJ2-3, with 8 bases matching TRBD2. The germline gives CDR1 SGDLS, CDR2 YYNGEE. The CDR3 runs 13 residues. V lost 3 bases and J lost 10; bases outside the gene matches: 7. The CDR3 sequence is CASSAQPGLAQYF. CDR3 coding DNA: TGTGCCAGCAGCGCCCAACCGGGACTAGCGCAGTATTTT.

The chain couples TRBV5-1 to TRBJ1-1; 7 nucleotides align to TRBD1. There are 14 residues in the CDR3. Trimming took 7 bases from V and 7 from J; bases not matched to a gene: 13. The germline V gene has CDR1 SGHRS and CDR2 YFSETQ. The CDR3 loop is CASGGRIQGGEAFF. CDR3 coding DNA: TGCGCCAGCGGAGGACGGATCCAGGGGGGTGAAGCTTTCTTT. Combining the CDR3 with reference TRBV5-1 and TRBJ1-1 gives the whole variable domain KAGVTQTPRYLIKTRGQQVTLSCSPISGHRSVSWYQQTPGQGLQFLFEYFSETQRNKGNFPGRFSGRQFSNSRSEMNVSTLELGDSALYLCASGGRIQGGEAFFGQGTRLTVV.

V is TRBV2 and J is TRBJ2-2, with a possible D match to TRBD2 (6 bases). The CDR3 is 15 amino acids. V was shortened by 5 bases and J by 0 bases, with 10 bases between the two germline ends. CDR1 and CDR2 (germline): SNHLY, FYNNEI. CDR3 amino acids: CASSPGTANTGELFF. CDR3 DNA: TGTGCCAGCAGTCCTGGGACTGCGAACACCGGGGAGCTGTTTTTT.

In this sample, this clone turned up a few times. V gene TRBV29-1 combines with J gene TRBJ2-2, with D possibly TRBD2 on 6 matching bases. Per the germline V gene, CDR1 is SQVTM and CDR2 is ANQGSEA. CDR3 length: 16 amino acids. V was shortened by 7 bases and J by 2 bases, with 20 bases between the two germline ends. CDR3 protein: CSAPGLGGSNTGELFF. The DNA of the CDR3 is TGCAGCGCTCCAGGTCTGGGAGGCTCCAACACCGGGGAGCTGTTTTTT.

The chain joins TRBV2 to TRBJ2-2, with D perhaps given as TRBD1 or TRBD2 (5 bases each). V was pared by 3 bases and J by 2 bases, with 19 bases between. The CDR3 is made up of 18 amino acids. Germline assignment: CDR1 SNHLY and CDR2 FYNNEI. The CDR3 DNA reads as TGTGCCAGCAGTGATCCCACTAGGCGTCAGGGTAACACCGGGGAGCTGTTTTTT. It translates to CASSDPTRRQGNTGELFF.

The CDR3 DNA follows: TGTGCCAGCAGCCGGAAATGGGGCTCTGAAGAGACCCAGTACTTC. Residues: CASSRKWGSEETQYF. The gene calls are TRBV27 and TRBJ2-5; D might be TRBD1 (5 bases). CDR3 length equals 15 residues. Trimming took 6 bases from V and 3 from J, leaving 17 bases between them. Germline CDR1 and CDR2: MNHEY and SMNVEV (reference sequence).

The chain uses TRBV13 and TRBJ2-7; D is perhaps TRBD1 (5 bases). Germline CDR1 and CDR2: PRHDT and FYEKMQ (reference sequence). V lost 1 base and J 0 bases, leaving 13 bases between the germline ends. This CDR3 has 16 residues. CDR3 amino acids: CASSLVKDTFSYEQYF. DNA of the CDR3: TGTGCCAGCAGCTTAGTTAAGGACACCTTCTCCTACGAGCAGTACTTC.

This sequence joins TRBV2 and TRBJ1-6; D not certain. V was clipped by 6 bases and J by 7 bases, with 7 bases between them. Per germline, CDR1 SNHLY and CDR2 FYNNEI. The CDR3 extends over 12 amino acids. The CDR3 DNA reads TGTGCCAGCAGCAACGGGAATTCACCCCTCCACTTT. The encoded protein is CASSNGNSPLHF. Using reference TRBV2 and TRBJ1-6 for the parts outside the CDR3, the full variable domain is EPEVTQTPSHQVTQMGQEVILRCVPISNHLYFYWYRQILGQKVEFLVSFYNNEISEKSEIFDDQFSVERPDGSNFTLKIRSTKLEDSAMYFCASSNGNSPLHFGNGTRLTVT.

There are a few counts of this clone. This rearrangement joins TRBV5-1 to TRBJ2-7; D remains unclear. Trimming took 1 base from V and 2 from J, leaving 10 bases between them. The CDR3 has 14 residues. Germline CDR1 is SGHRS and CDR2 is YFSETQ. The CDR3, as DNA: TGCGCCAGCAGCTTGAGGTACAGAACCTACGAGCAGTACTTC. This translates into CASSLRYRTYEQYF.

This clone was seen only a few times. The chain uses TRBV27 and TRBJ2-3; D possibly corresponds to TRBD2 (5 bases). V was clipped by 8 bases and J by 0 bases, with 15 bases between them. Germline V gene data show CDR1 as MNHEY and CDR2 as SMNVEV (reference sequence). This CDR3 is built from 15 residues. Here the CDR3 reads CASQGRAPSTDTQYF. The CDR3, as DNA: TGTGCCAGCCAAGGGCGGGCCCCTAGCACAGATACGCAGTATTTT.

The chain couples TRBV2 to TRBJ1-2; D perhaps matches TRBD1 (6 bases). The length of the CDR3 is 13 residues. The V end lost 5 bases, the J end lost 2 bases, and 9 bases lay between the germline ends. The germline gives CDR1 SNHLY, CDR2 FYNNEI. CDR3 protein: CASSTDRNYGYTF. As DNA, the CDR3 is TGTGCCAGCAGTACCGACAGGAACTATGGCTACACCTTC.

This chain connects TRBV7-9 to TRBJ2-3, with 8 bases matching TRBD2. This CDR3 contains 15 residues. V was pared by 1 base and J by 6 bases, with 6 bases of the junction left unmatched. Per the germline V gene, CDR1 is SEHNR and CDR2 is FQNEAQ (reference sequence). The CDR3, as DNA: TGTGCCAGCAGCTTAGGAGCGGGGGCTTCTGATACGCAGTATTTT. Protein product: CASSLGAGASDTQYF.

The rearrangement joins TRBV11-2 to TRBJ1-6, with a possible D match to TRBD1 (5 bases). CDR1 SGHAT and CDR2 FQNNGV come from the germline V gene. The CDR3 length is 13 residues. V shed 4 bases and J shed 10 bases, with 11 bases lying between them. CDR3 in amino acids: CASSSGTGSPLHF. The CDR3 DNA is TGTGCCAGCAGCTCGGGGACCGGGTCACCCCTCCACTTT.

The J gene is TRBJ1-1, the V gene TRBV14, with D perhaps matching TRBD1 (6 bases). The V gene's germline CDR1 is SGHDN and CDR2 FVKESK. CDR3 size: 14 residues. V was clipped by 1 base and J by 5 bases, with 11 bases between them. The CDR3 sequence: CASSQGRGGTEAFF. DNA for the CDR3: TGTGCCAGCAGCCAAGGCAGGGGTGGAACTGAAGCTTTCTTT.

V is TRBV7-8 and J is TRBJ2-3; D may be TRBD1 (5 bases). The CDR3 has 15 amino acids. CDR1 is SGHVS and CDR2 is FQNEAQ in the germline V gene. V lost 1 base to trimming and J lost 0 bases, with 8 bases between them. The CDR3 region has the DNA TGTGCCAGCAGCTTAGTAGGGGTTAGCACAGATACGCAGTATTTT. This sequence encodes CASSLVGVSTDTQYF.

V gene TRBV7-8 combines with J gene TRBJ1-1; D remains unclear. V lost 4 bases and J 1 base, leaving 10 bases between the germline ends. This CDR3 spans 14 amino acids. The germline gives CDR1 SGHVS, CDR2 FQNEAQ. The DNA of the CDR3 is TGTGCCAGCAGCTATGAGAACAGGAACACTGAAGCTTTCTTT. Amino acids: CASSYENRNTEAFF.

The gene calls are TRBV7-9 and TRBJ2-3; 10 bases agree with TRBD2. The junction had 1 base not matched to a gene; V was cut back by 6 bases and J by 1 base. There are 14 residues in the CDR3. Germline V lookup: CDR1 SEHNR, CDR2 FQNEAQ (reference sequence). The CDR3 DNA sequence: TGTGCCAGCAGGAGCGGGGGGGGCACAGATACGCAGTATTTT. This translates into CASRSGGGTDTQYF.

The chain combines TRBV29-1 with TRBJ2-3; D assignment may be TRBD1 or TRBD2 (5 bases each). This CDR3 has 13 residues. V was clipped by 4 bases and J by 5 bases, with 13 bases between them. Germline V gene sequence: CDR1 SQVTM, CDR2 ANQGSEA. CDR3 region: CSVGEGRGDTQYF. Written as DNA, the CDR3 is TGCAGCGTTGGAGAGGGTAGGGGAGATACGCAGTATTTT.

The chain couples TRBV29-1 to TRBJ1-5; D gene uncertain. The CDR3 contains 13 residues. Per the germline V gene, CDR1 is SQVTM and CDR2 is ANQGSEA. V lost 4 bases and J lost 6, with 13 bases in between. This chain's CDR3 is CSVGMGRGQPQHF. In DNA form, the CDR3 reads TGCAGCGTTGGAATGGGCCGGGGTCAGCCCCAGCATTTT.

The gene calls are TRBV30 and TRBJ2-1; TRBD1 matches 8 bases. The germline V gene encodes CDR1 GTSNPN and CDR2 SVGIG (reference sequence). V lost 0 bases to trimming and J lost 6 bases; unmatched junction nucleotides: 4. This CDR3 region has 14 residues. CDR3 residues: CAWSVGTGLNEQFF. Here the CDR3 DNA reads TGTGCCTGGAGTGTTGGGACAGGCCTCAATGAGCAGTTCTTC.

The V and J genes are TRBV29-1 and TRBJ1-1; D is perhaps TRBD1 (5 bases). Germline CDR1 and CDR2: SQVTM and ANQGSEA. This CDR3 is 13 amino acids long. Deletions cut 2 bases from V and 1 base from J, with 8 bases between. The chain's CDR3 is CSVERQSNTEAFF. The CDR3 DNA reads TGCAGCGTTGAACGACAGTCGAACACTGAAGCTTTCTTT.

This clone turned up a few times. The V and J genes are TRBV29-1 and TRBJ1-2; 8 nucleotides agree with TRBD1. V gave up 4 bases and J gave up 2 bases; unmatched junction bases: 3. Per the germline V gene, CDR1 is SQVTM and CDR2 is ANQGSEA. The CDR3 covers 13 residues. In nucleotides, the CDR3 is TGCAGCGTTGGACAGGGGATGAACTATGGCTACACCTTC. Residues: CSVGQGMNYGYTF.

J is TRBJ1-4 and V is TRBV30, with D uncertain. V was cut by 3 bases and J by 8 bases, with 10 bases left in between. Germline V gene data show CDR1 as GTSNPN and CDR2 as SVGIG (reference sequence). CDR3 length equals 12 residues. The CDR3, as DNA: TGTGCCTGGAGGGATCGTGGAGAAAAACTGTTTTTT. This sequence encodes CAWRDRGEKLFF. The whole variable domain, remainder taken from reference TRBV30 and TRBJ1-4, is SQTIHQWPATLVQPVGSPLSLECTVEGTSNPNLYWYRQAAGRGLQLLFYSVGIGQISSEVPQNLSASRPQDRQFILSSKKLLLSDSGFYLCAWRDRGEKLFFGSGTQLSVL.

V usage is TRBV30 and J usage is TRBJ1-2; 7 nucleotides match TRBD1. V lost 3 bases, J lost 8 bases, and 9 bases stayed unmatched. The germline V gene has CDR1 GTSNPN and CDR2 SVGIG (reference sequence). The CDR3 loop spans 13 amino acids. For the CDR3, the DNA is TGTGCCTGGAGGACACAGGGGCAGTGGGGCTACACCTTC. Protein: CAWRTQGQWGYTF.

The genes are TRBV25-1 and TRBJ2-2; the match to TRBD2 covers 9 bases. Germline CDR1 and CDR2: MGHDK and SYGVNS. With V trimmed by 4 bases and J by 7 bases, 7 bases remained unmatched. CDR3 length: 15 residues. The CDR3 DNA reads TGTGCCAGCAGTGGTACTAGCGGGCTAATCGGGGAGCTGTTTTTT. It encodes CASSGTSGLIGELFF.

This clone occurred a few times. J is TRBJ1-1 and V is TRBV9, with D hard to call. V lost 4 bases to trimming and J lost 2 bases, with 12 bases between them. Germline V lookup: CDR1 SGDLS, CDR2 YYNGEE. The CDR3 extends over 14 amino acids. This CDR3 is CASSREVVNTEAFF. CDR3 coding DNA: TGTGCCAGCAGCAGGGAAGTCGTAAACACTGAAGCTTTCTTT.